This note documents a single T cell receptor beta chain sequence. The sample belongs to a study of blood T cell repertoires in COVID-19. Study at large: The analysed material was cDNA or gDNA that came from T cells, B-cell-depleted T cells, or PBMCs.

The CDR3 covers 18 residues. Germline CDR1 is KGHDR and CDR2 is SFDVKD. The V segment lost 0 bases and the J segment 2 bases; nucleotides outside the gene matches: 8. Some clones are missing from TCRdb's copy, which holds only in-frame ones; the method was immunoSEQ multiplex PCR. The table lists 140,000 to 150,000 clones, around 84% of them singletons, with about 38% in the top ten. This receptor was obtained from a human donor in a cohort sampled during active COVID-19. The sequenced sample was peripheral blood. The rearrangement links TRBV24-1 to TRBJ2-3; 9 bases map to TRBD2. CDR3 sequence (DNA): TGTGCCACCAGTGATTTGGAGCGGGGGGCTCTGAACACAGATACGCAGTATTTT. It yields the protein CATSDLERGALNTDTQYF.